These 2 T cell receptor beta chains came from one sample sequenced in a study of T cell responses to AZD1222 COVID-19 vaccine. Produced via immunoSEQ multiplex PCR; TCRdb's table is partial and in-frame only. The sample consists of 95,000 to 130,000 clones, around 90% of them appearing once. This specimen was peripheral blood, taken on day 0 of AZD1222 vaccination. The receptors derive from an adult in good health.

The rearrangement joins TRBV30 to TRBJ1-1; 7 positions match TRBD1. Germline trimming cut 0 bases from V and 4 bases from J; bases unmatched to any gene: 5. Germline lookup yields CDR1 GTSNPN and CDR2 SVGIG (reference sequence). This CDR3 has 14 amino acids. CDR3 nucleotides: TGTGCCTGGAGTGTCGGCAGGGGGACCACTGAAGCTTTCTTT. Its translation: CAWSVGRGTTEAFF.

J is TRBJ2-1 and V is TRBV2; D is ambiguous. Looked up from germline, CDR1 is SNHLY and CDR2 is FYNNEI. The CDR3 runs to 17 residues. V was shortened by 4 bases and J by 4 bases, with 20 bases between the two germline ends. As DNA, the CDR3 is TGTGCCAGCAGTGGCGTCTTGCGGCAGAGAAGTTACAATGAGCAGTTCTTC. Residues: CASSGVLRQRSYNEQFF.